This T cell receptor beta chain was recorded in a study of siplizumab effects on memory and regulatory T cells (dated by TCRdb to the late 2010s). In terms of the full investigation: The study looked at the effect of siplizumab, an anti-CD2 antibody, on alloreactive T-cell subsets in allogeneic mixed lymphocyte reactions made from human PBMCs. General study outcomes and caveats: Greater diversity appeared to be present in unstimulated naive T cells than in memory T cells, and a substantial contribution to the alloresponse seemed to be made by naive cells. Of the alloreactive CD4+ clones that could be mapped, the Treg-derived share averaged roughly 69% with siplizumab compared with 25% to 30% in control reactions. The cumulative frequency of alloreactive sequences that could be traced back to unstimulated CD4+ memory T cells was significantly reduced by siplizumab. Because sequences at frequencies below about 10^-5 were poorly captured, only a minor fraction of alloreactive clones could be mapped back to unstimulated subsets. Roughly 80-95% of proliferating CD4+ or CD8+ clones could not be assigned a naive or memory phenotype. Whether proliferating Tregs from siplizumab cultures actually had suppressive function was not functionally confirmed.

Reading from cysteine to phenylalanine, the CDR3 counts 12 amino acids. CDR3 DNA only is kept here, 36 bases in frame from base 1. CDR1 GTSNPN and CDR2 SVGIG are derived from the germline V gene (reference sequence). A distance of 9 bases separates the germline ends of V and J, which lose 6 bases and 2 bases respectively. Worth noting for this clone: The target of this receptor is not known. There are no base qualities to consult, and no much larger clone falls within one base.

Libraries were built with the immunoSEQ multiplex PCR assay. Around 94,000 TCR templates per sample were assayed on the deep sequencing platform. Genomic DNA extracted from sorted T cells was used for TCRbeta CDR3 sequencing. The authors' analysis ran thus. The R programming language was used for the clonal analysis of the TCRbeta CDR3 data. Alloreactive CD4+ and CD8+ clones were identified by comparing unstimulated samples to CFSE-low samples taken after the reaction. Regulatory or non-regulatory origin of alloreactive CD4+ clones was assigned by matching sequences to the sorted unstimulated Treg and non-Treg repertoires. TCRdb carries this immuneACCESS record with in-frame sequences only. Its versions omit some clonotypes, under half of them owing to an unresolved V gene in the studies checked, with the rest unexplained. For V, J and clone size, that table is used; D and trimming come from the DNA. In this sample the table shows approximately 100,000 clones, roughly 94% of which occur a single time. The top ten hold 1% to 1.5% of the sample.

TCRbeta CDR3 sequencing was performed on sorted unstimulated T cells and on proliferating T cells recovered from mixed lymphocyte reactions. Fresh whole blood from approximately 9 HLA-typed healthy donors was used to isolate PBMCs. To map where alloreactive clones came from, CD4+ non-regulatory T cells in the unstimulated state were FACS-sorted. The rearrangement combines TRBV30 with TRBJ2-3, and TRBD1 may be the D gene, going by 5 matching bases. The sample consisted of non-Treg CD4+ T cells sorted from blood. The cell subset or site label on this specimen signifies: FACS-sorted unstimulated CD4+ non-regulatory T cells. This receptor was identified in a human donor in good health. The CDR3 here reads CACDRNTDTQYF. The base sequence is TGTGCCTGCGACAGAAACACAGATACGCAGTATTTT.